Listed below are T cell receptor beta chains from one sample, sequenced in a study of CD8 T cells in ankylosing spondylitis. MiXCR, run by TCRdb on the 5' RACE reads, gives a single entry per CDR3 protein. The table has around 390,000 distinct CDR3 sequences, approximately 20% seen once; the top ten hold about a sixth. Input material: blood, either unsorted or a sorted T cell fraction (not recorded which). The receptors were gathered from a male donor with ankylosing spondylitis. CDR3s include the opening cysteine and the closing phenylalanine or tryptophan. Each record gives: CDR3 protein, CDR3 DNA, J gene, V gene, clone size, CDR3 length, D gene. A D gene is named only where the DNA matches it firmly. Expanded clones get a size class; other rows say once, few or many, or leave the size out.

CATSRITGVGPEAFF,TGTGCCACCAGCAGAATTACAGGGGTAGGGCCTGAAGCTTTCTTT,TRBJ1-1,TRBV15,-,15,TRBD1
CSASGAVDYEQYF,TGCAGTGCTAGCGGAGCGGTGGACTACGAGCAGTACTTC,TRBJ2-7,TRBV20-1,-,13,-
CASSIAYIANTGELFF,TGTGCCAGTAGTATAGCGTACATCGCGAACACCGGGGAGCTGTTTTTT,TRBJ2-2,TRBV19,-,16,-
CASSLTWTSGKGQFF,TGTGCCAGCAGCTTAACGTGGACTAGCGGGAAAGGGCAGTTCTTC,TRBJ2-1,TRBV7-9,few,15,TRBD2
CASILQGSGNTIYF,TGTGCCAGCATCTTACAGGGATCGGGAAACACCATATATTTT,TRBJ1-3,TRBV12-3/TRBV12-4,-,14,-
CASSQLAAGEKLFF,TGTGCCAGCAGCCAATTGGCGGCGGGGGAAAAACTGTTTTTT,TRBJ1-4,TRBV3-1,-,14,-
CAWGWGLQGDTQYF,TGTGCCTGGGGTTGGGGCCTGCAGGGAGATACGCAGTATTTT,TRBJ2-3,TRBV30,few,14,-
CASSPSREEEKLFF,TGTGCCAGCAGTCCCTCCAGGGAGGAAGAAAAACTGTTTTTT,TRBJ1-4,TRBV27,-,14,-
CSARDSRVVGGRNEQFF,TGCAGTGCTAGAGATTCACGGGTAGTGGGAGGCCGGAATGAGCAGTTCTTC,TRBJ2-1,TRBV20-1,-,17,-
CASSLGFIRNTIYF,TGTGCCAGCAGCTTAGGGTTCATTCGAAACACCATATATTTT,TRBJ1-3,TRBV7-2,-,14,-
CASSLAQGLPHF,TGTGCCAGCAGCTTAGCACAGGGCCTCCCCCACTTC,TRBJ2-5,TRBV7-9,few,12,-
CASSFSGPEPRSYNEQFF,TGCGCCAGCAGCTTTAGCGGGCCGGAGCCCCGCTCCTACAATGAGCAGTTCTTC,TRBJ2-1,TRBV5-1,-,18,TRBD2
CASSQTRFYEQYF,TGTGCCAGCAGCCAAACAAGATTCTACGAGCAGTACTTC,TRBJ2-7,TRBV7-2,-,13,-
CASSPLGGDFSYNEQFF,TGTGCCAGCAGTCCACTTGGCGGAGACTTCTCCTACAATGAGCAGTTCTTC,TRBJ2-1,TRBV28,few,17,-
CASSDPTRATDTQYF,TGCGCCAGCAGTGACCCAACCCGGGCCACAGATACGCAGTATTTT,TRBJ2-3,TRBV10-1,-,15,-
CASSPRNRGTDTEAFF,TGTGCCAGCAGCCCCCGCAACAGGGGAACCGACACTGAAGCTTTCTTT,TRBJ1-1,TRBV7-3,-,16,TRBD1
CSVEGAVSEAFF,TGCAGCGTTGAGGGCGCGGTTTCTGAAGCTTTCTTT,TRBJ1-1,TRBV29-1,few,12,-
CASSLEGGLAGGTEQFF,TGTGCCAGCAGCTTAGAGGGGGGACTAGCGGGAGGTACTGAGCAGTTCTTC,TRBJ2-1,TRBV7-9,-,17,TRBD2
CASSTERDPKTDEQYF,TGTGCCAGCAGTACCGAGCGGGACCCCAAAACCGACGAGCAGTACTTC,TRBJ2-7,TRBV27,few,16,TRBD2
CASSPLPRAHEQYF,TGTGCCAGCTCACCACTACCCAGGGCCCACGAGCAGTACTTC,TRBJ2-7,TRBV18,-,14,-
CASRTGRAGTDTQYF,TGCGCCAGCAGAACAGGCAGGGCTGGCACAGATACGCAGTATTTT,TRBJ2-3,TRBV5-1,many,15,-
CASRFQGTGELFF,TGTGCCAGCAGATTTCAGGGCACCGGGGAGCTGTTTTTT,TRBJ2-2,TRBV6-1,-,13,-
CASSLAGRLNTEAFF,TGCGCCAGCAGCTTGGCCGGCAGGTTGAACACTGAAGCTTTCTTT,TRBJ1-1,TRBV5-1,few,15,-
CSVARQGQETQYF,TGCAGCGTTGCCCGACAGGGCCAAGAGACCCAGTACTTC,TRBJ2-5,TRBV29-1,-,13,TRBD1